What follows is one T cell receptor (beta chain) and its context. With V trimmed by 10 bases and J by 5 bases, 17 bases remained unmatched. The CDR3 has 17 amino acids. The V gene's germline CDR1 is MNHEY and CDR2 SMNVEV (reference sequence). This entry is derived from a study of blood T cell repertoires in COVID-19. Study-wide context: The United States, Italy and Spain provided the acute and convalescent COVID-19 samples. T cells, B-cell-depleted T cells, or PBMCs supplied cDNA or gDNA.

The repertoire was sequenced with immunoSEQ multiplex PCR; TCRdb's copy has only in-frame clones and lacks some. The table includes approximately 270,000 clones, 85% to 90% detected once. Either two negative PCRs, clearance, or symptom resolution qualified Cohort 3 donors as recovered. This receptor was taken from a man between 40 and 49 years old who had recovered from COVID-19. Specimen: PBMCs or T cells enriched from blood (not recorded which). V usage is TRBV27 and J usage is TRBJ2-1; 10 bases align to TRBD2. In nucleotides, the CDR3 is TGTGCCACAGCCGTCTCTAGCGGGAGTACGGTGAACAATGAGCAGTTCTTC. It specifies CATAVSSGSTVNNEQFF.